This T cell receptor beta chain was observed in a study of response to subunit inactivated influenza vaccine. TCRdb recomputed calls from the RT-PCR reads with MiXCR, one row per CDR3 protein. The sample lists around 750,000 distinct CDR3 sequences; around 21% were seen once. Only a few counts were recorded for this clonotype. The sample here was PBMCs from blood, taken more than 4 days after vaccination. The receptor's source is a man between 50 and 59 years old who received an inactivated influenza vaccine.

In DNA, the CDR3 is TGCGCCAGCAGCTTGGCGCTTGAGAGGTACAATGAGCAGTTCTTC. Translating gives CASSLALERYNEQFF. This rearrangement joins TRBV5-1 to TRBJ2-1, with D unclear. Trimming pared 0 bases from V and 4 bases from J, leaving 11 bases between. Per germline, CDR1 SGHRS and CDR2 YFSETQ. The length of the CDR3 is 15 residues.